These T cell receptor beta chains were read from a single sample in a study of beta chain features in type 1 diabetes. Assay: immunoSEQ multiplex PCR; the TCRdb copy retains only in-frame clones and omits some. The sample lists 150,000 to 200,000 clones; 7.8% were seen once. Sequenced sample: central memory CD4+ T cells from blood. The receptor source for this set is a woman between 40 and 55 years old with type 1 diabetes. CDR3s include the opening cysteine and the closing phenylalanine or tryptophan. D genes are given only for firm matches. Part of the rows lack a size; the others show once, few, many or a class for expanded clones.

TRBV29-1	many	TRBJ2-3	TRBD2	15	CSVQPSGGPTDTQYF	TGCAGCGTTCAGCCTAGCGGGGGCCCTACAGATACGCAGTATTTT
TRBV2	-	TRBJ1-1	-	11	CASSPDTEAFF	TGTGCCAGCAGCCCCGACACTGAAGCTTTCTTT
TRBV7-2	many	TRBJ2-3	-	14	CASSRLALTDTQYF	TGTGCCAGCAGTCGGCTAGCCCTCACAGATACGCAGTATTTT
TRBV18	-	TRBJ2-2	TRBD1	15	CASSAGQGRTGELFF	TGTGCCAGCTCAGCGGGACAGGGGCGCACCGGGGAGCTGTTTTTT
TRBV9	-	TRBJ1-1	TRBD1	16	CASSEFEGALDTEAFF	TGTGCCAGCAGCGAATTTGAGGGGGCGCTGGACACTGAAGCTTTCTTT
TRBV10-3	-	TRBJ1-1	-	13	CAIGPQENTEAFF	TGTGCCATTGGGCCTCAGGAGAACACTGAAGCTTTCTTT
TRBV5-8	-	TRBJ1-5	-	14	CASGLGQNNQPQHF	TGTGCCAGCGGATTAGGACAGAATAATCAGCCCCAGCATTTT
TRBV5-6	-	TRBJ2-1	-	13	CASSSRLVNEQFF	TGTGCCAGCAGCTCCCGACTAGTCAATGAGCAGTTCTTC
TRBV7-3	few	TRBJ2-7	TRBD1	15	CASSPFRTGIYEQYF	TGTGCCAGTTCCCCTTTCAGGACAGGGATCTACGAGCAGTACTTC
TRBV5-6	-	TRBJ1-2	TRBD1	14	CASSGDRGDYGYTF	TGTGCCAGCAGCGGGGACAGGGGGGACTATGGCTACACCTTC
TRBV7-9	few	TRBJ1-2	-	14	CASSLGTEGYGYTF	TGTGCCAGCAGCTTAGGGACAGAAGGCTATGGCTACACCTTC
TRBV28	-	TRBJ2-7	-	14	CASSSSRDVYEQYF	TGTGCCAGCAGTTCGTCGCGGGATGTCTACGAGCAGTACTTC
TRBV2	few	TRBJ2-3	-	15	CASSDSGISTDTQYF	TGTGCCAGCAGTGATTCGGGGATTAGCACAGATACGCAGTATTTT
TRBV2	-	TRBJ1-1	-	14	CASHAGQSPTEAFF	TGTGCCAGCCACGCCGGACAGTCGCCCACTGAAGCTTTCTTT
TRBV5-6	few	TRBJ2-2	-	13	CASSLKGAGELFF	TGTGCCAGCAGCCTCAAGGGGGCCGGGGAGCTGTTTTTT
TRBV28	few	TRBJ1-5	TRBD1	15	CASSPGGGGNQPQHF	TGTGCCAGCAGTCCAGGGGGCGGGGGCAATCAGCCCCAGCATTTT
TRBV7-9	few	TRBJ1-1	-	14	CASSLTGPNTEAFF	TGTGCCAGCAGCTTGACAGGACCGAACACTGAAGCTTTCTTT
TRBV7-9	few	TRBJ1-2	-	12	CASSPLRGGYTF	TGTGCCAGCAGCCCCCTCAGGGGTGGCTACACCTTC
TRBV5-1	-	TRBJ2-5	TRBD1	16	CASSKALRQGAETQYF	TGCGCCAGCAGCAAGGCCCTCAGACAGGGGGCAGAGACCCAGTACTTC
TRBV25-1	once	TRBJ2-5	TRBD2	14	CASTLAGGVETQYF	TGTGCCAGCACCCTAGCGGGAGGAGTAGAGACCCAGTACTTC
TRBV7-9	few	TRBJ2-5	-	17	CASSSPERGRTQETQYF	TGTGCCAGCAGCTCGCCCGAGAGGGGGAGAACCCAAGAGACCCAGTACTTC
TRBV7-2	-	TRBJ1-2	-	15	CASSLGGLANYGYTF	TGTGCCAGCAGCTTGGGGGGTTTGGCTAACTATGGCTACACCTTC
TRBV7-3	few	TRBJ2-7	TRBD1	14	CASSLGQGGYEQYF	TGTGCCAGCAGCTTGGGACAGGGTGGGTACGAGCAGTACTTC
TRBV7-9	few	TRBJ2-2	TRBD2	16	CATTTSGSRDTGELFF	TGTGCCACTACGACTAGCGGGAGTAGGGACACCGGGGAGCTGTTTTTT
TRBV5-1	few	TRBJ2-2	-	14	CASSWATNTGELFF	TGCGCCAGCAGCTGGGCGACGAACACCGGGGAGCTGTTTTTT
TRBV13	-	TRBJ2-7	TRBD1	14	CASSPRDSSYEQYF	TGTGCCAGCAGCCCCCGGGACAGCTCCTACGAGCAGTACTTC
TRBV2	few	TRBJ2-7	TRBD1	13	CASGDRWSYEQYF	TGTGCCAGCGGGGACAGGTGGTCCTACGAGCAGTACTTC
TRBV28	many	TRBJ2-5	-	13	CASSPGQQETQYF	TGTGCCAGCAGTCCCGGACAGCAAGAGACCCAGTACTTC
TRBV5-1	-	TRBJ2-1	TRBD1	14	CASSSQGAVDEQFF	TGCGCCAGCAGCTCCCAGGGGGCGGTCGATGAGCAGTTCTTC
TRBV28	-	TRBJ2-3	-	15	CASSLGGESTDTQYF	TGTGCCAGCAGTTTAGGCGGGGAAAGCACAGATACGCAGTATTTT
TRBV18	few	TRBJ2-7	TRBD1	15	CASSQGQGSDYEQYF	TGTGCCAGCTCACAAGGACAGGGGAGCGACTACGAGCAGTACTTC
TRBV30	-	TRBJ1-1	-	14	CAWSLQGGYTEAFF	TGTGCCTGGAGTCTCCAAGGAGGATACACTGAAGCTTTCTTT
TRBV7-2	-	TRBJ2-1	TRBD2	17	CASRPTSSGSYYNEQFF	TGTGCCAGCAGGCCTACATCTAGCGGGAGTTATTACAATGAGCAGTTCTTC
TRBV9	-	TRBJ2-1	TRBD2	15	CASSVRLAPYNEQFF	TGTGCCAGCAGCGTCCGACTAGCGCCTTACAATGAGCAGTTCTTC
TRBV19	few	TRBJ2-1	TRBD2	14	CASSIGRLADEQFF	TGTGCCAGTAGTATAGGTCGACTAGCGGATGAGCAGTTCTTC
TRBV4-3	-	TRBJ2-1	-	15	CASSRDRRSYNEQFF	TGCGCCAGCAGCCGAGACAGGCGCTCCTACAATGAGCAGTTCTTC
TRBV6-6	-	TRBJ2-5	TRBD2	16	CASSDSGTSGIGTQYF	TGTGCCAGCAGTGACTCCGGGACTAGCGGGATCGGGACCCAGTACTTC
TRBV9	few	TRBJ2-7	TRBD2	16	CASSPGTSGRWGEQYF	TGTGCCAGCAGCCCTGGGACTAGCGGGAGATGGGGCGAGCAGTACTTC
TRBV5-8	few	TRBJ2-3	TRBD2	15	CASSLLAGARDTQYF	TGTGCCAGCAGCTTGCTAGCGGGAGCTAGAGATACGCAGTATTTT
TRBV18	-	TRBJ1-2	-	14	CASSPGAANYGYTF	TGTGCCAGCTCACCGGGAGCCGCTAACTATGGCTACACCTTC
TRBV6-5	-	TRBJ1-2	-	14	CASSDRTVSYGYTF	TGTGCCAGCAGTGATCGGACAGTTTCCTATGGCTACACCTTC
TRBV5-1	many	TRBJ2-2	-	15	CASSLAGGKTGELFF	TGCGCCAGCAGCTTGGCCGGAGGGAAAACCGGGGAGCTGTTTTTT
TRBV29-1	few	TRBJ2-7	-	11	CSVAAGYEQYF	TGCAGCGTTGCGGCGGGGTACGAGCAGTACTTC
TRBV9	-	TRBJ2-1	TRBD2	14	CASSVTSGYNEQFF	TGTGCCAGCAGCGTCACTAGCGGATACAATGAGCAGTTCTTC
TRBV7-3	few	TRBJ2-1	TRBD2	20	CASSLRARTSGTSPYNEQFF	TGTGCCAGCAGCTTAAGGGCGAGGACTAGCGGGACCTCTCCCTACAATGAGCAGTTCTTC
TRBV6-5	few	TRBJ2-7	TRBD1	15	CASRRGQGDSYEQYF	TGTGCCAGCCGACGAGGACAGGGAGATTCCTACGAGCAGTACTTC
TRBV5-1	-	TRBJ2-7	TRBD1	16	CASSLGPGTGGYEQYF	TGCGCCAGCAGCTTGGGTCCCGGGACAGGGGGCTACGAGCAGTACTTC
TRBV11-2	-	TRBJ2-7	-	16	CASSRTASTSSYEQYF	TGTGCCAGCAGCCGGACAGCCTCCACTTCGTCCTACGAGCAGTACTTC
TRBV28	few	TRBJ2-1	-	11	CASNAGSLQFF	TGTGCCAGCAACGCGGGAAGTCTGCAGTTCTTC
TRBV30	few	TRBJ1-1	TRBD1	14	CAFHSDREATEAFF	TGTGCCTTCCACTCCGACAGGGAGGCCACTGAAGCTTTCTTT
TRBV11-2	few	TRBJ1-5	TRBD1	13	CASSFQGGQPQHF	TGTGCCAGCAGCTTCCAGGGGGGTCAGCCCCAGCATTTT
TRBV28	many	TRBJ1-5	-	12	CASSLGLGPQHF	TGTGCCAGCAGTTTAGGGCTTGGGCCCCAGCATTTT
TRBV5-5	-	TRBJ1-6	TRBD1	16	CASSWAGTGGNSPLHF	TGTGCCAGCAGCTGGGCCGGGACAGGGGGCAATTCACCCCTCCACTTT
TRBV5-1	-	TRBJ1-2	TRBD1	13	CASSLRTGGGYTF	TGCGCCAGCAGCCTCCGGACAGGGGGCGGCTACACCTTC